A single sample gave rise to the 15 T cell receptor beta chains below, sequenced in a study of spatial heterogeneity in lung cancer. In TCRdb, the 5' RACE reads were re-called with MiXCR into one record per CDR3 protein. This sample has thousands of distinct CDR3 sequences, with 8.6% found just once. The time point here: sample taken at primary tumor resection. The material was PBMCs, obtained at surgery. The receptors here all came from a male donor with early-stage non-small cell lung cancer.

This clonotype has ten or more counts. The chain has TRBV2 and TRBJ2-3; D might be TRBD1 or TRBD2, each matching 5 bases. From germline, CDR1 is SNHLY and CDR2 FYNNEI. V was pared by 1 base and J by 4 bases, with 15 bases between. CDR3 size: 16 residues. The CDR3 spells CASSEDGGPGPDTQYF. The CDR3 DNA is TGTGCCAGCAGTGAAGATGGGGGTCCCGGCCCAGATACGCAGTATTTT.

The chain is built from TRBV12-3 or TRBV12-4 and TRBJ2-1, with TRBD2 identical over 7 bases. V lost 4 bases, J lost 3 bases, and 3 bases stayed unmatched. This CDR3 spans 14 amino acids. CDR3 bases: TGTGCCAGCAGTTCCAGCGGGAACTACAATGAGCAGTTCTTC. Its translation is CASSSSGNYNEQFF.

In this sample, this clonotype turned up a few times. The rearrangement joins TRBV6-5 to TRBJ1-1, with 7 bases fitting TRBD1. Looked up from germline, CDR1 is MNHEY and CDR2 is SVGAGI. V shed 4 bases and J 4 bases; nucleotides not matched to a gene: 6. The CDR3 is 14 amino acids. The CDR3 loop reads CASSFPGTVTEAFF. CDR3 nucleotides: TGTGCCAGCAGTTTCCCCGGGACAGTCACTGAAGCTTTCTTT.

The sample holds many counts of this clonotype. The rearrangement uses TRBV12-3 or TRBV12-4 and TRBJ1-1; the D is unclear. The CDR3 totals 14 residues. V gave up 1 base and J gave up 1 base, with 7 bases separating them. The CDR3 DNA reads TGTGCCAGCAGTTTAGAGATCCCGAACACTGAAGCTTTCTTT. Translation: CASSLEIPNTEAFF.

This clonotype has only a few counts. This chain connects TRBV7-2 to TRBJ1-5; D may be TRBD1 (6 bases). V gave up 3 bases and J gave up 2 bases, with 14 bases separating them. There are 16 residues in the CDR3. The germline gives CDR1 SGHTA, CDR2 FQGNSA. The CDR3 bases are TGTGCCAGCAGCTTGATCGGGGGCGGAGGCAATCAGCCCCAGCATTTT. Encoded protein: CASSLIGGGGNQPQHF.

This clonotype occurred many times. The J gene is TRBJ1-1, the V gene TRBV7-3; TRBD1 is a possible D gene (6 bases). The V and J ends lost 8 bases and 3 bases respectively, with 22 bases between them. The CDR3 runs 16 residues. The germline V gene encodes CDR1 SGHTA and CDR2 FQGTGA. The CDR3 protein is CASAPGPGALDTEAFF. For the CDR3, the DNA is TGTGCCAGCGCGCCGGGGCCGGGGGCGCTTGACACTGAAGCTTTCTTT.

This clonotype was detected many times. The chain uses TRBV7-8 and TRBJ2-1; D not certain. This CDR3 comprises 14 residues. Germline assignment: CDR1 SGHVS and CDR2 FQNEAQ. V lost 5 bases, J lost 5 bases, and 13 bases lay in between. The CDR3 sequence: CASSKDNADNEQFF. The CDR3 DNA reads as TGTGCCAGCAGCAAAGACAACGCCGACAATGAGCAGTTCTTC.

Of note for this clonotype: This likely comes from a read error, as the CDR3 has no conserved phenylalanine or tryptophan at its end. The V call is TRBV12-5, the J call TRBJ2-7; 7 nucleotides line up with TRBD2. The CDR3 runs 14 residues. Germline V gene data show CDR1 as LGHNT and CDR2 as FRNRAP. The V and J ends lost 8 bases and 0 bases, in that order; junction bases with no gene match: 7. This chain's CDR3 is CASSQGGNSYEQYS. In nucleotides, the CDR3 is TGTGCTAGTTCCCAGGGAGGGAACTCCTACGAGCAGTACTCC.

In its sample, this clonotype was seen many times. The chain recombines TRBV6-1 with TRBJ2-5, with TRBD2 matching 8 bases. This CDR3 has 14 residues. CDR1 is MNHNS, CDR2 SASEGT, per germline. With V trimmed by 8 bases and J by 4 bases, 9 bases remained unmatched. The chain's CDR3 is CASGERERGETQYF. The CDR3 DNA is TGTGCCAGCGGGGAGCGGGAGCGTGGAGAGACCCAGTACTTC.

Many counts were recorded for this clonotype. This chain uses TRBV5-1 with TRBJ1-1; 8 bases fit TRBD1. Germline V CDR1 and CDR2: SGHRS, YFSETQ. This CDR3 is built from 16 residues. V lost 1 base to trimming and J lost 0 bases; unmatched junction nucleotides: 5. The CDR3 nucleotides read TGCGCCAGCAGCTTGACCGCGGACAGGGTGAACACTGAAGCTTTCTTT. Residues: CASSLTADRVNTEAFF.

This clonotype was seen ten or more times. The chain combines TRBV4-3 with TRBJ2-6, with D possibly TRBD2 on 6 matching bases. V was clipped by 5 bases and J by 2 bases, with 13 bases between them. This CDR3 spans 16 amino acids. The V gene's germline CDR1 is LGHNA and CDR2 YSLEER. In DNA, the CDR3 is TGCGCCAGCAGCTCTACCGGAGGGGCTGGGGCCAACGTCCTGACTTTC. Translation gives CASSSTGGAGANVLTF.

This clonotype is labeled medium-sized. The chain links TRBV7-9 to TRBJ1-4, with D maybe TRBD1 (6 bases). Trimming stripped 3 bases from V and 4 bases from J, with 15 bases between. Germline values: CDR1 SEHNR, CDR2 FQNEAQ (reference sequence). There are 16 residues in the CDR3. In DNA form, the CDR3 reads TGTGCCAGCAGCTTCGCGGGGGCAGGCGTTAATGAAAAACTGTTTTTT. Protein product: CASSFAGAGVNEKLFF.

A few counts support this clonotype. The rearrangement links TRBV3-1 to TRBJ1-1; 7 bases are shared with TRBD1. The trim removed 4 bases at V and 1 base at J, leaving 3 bases unmatched. This CDR3 region has 14 residues. Per germline, CDR1 LGHDT and CDR2 YNNKEL (reference sequence). The chain's CDR3 is CASSLTGTNTEAFF. In DNA form, the CDR3 reads TGTGCCAGCAGCCTGACAGGGACGAACACTGAAGCTTTCTTT.

This clonotype was picked up many times. The J gene is TRBJ1-5, the V gene TRBV6-2 or TRBV6-3, with D perhaps TRBD1 (6 bases). The CDR3 extends over 11 amino acids. V shed 5 bases and J shed 11 bases, with 10 bases lying between them. The germline CDR1 and CDR2 sequences are MNHEY and SVGEGT. The CDR3 is CASSIDRTQHF. The CDR3 nucleotides are TGTGCCAGCAGTATCGACAGGACCCAGCATTTT.

This clonotype was observed many times. The V call is TRBV6-2 or TRBV6-3, the J call TRBJ2-2; D is perhaps TRBD1 or TRBD2 (5 bases each). CDR1 MNHEY and CDR2 SVGEGT come from the germline V gene. The CDR3 totals 13 residues. Trimming took off 0 bases at V and 6 bases at J, with 5 bases between the two ends. The CDR3 DNA sequence: TGTGCCAGCAGTTACTCGGGACCCGGGGAGCTGTTTTTT. As protein: CASSYSGPGELFF.